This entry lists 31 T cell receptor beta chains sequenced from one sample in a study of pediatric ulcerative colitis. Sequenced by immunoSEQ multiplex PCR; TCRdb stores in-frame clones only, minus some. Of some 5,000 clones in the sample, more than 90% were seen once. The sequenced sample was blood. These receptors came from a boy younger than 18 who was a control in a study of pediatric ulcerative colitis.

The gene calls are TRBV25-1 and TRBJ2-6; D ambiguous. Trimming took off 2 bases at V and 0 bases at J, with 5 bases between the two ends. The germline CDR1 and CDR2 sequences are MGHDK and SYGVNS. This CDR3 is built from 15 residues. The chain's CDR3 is CASSEVNSGANVLTF. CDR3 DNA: TGTGCCAGCAGTGAAGTGAACTCTGGGGCCAACGTCCTGACTTTC.

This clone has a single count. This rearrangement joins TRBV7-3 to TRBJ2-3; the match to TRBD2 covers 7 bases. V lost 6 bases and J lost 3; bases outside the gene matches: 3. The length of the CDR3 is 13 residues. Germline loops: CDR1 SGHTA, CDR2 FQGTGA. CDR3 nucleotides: TGTGCCAGCAGACCCGGGGGGACAGATACGCAGTATTTT. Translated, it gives CASRPGGTDTQYF.

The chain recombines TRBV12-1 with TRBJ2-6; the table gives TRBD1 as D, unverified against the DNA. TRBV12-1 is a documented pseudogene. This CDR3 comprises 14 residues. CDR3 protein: CASIGQSRANVLTF. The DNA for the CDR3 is TGTGCCAGCATAGGACAAAGTCGGGCCAACGTCCTGACTTTC.

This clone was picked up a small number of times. The CDR3 sequence is CASSFRGRRNQPQHF. The CDR3 coding sequence is TGTGCCAGCAGCTTCAGGGGACGACGCAATCAGCCCCAGCATTTT. V usage is TRBV5-5 and J usage is TRBJ1-5, with D possibly TRBD1 on 6 matching bases. V lost 2 bases, J lost 2 bases, and 11 bases lay in between. The CDR3 contains 15 residues. In germline, CDR1 is SGHKS, CDR2 YYEKEE (reference sequence).

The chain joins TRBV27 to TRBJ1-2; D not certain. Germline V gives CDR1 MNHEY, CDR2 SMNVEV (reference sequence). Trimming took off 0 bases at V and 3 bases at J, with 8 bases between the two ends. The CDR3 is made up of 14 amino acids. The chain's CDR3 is CASSLSPQHYGYTF. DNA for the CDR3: TGTGCCAGCAGTTTATCCCCACAGCACTATGGCTACACCTTC.

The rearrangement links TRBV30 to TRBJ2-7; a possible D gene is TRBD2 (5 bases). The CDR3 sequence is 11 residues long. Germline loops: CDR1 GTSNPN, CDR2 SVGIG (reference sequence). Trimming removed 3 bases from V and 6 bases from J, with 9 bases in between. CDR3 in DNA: TGTGCCTGGAGCTCCGGAGGCGAGCAGTACGTC. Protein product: CAWSSGGEQYV.

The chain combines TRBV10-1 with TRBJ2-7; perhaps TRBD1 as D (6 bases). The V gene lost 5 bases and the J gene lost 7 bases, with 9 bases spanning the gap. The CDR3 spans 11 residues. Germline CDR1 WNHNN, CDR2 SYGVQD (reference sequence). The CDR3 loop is CASSQGPEQYF. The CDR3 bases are TGCGCCAGCAGTCAGGGGCCAGAGCAGTACTTC.

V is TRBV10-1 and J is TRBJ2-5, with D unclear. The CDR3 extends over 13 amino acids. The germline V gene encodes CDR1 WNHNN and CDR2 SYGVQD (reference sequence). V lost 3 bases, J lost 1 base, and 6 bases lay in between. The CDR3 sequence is CASSEGTQETQYF. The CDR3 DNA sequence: TGCGCCAGCAGTGAAGGCACCCAAGAGACCCAGTACTTC.

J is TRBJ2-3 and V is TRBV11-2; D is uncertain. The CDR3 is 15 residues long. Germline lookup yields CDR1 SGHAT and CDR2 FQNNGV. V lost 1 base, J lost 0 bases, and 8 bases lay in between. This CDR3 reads CASSLVRSSTDTQYF. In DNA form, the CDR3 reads TGTGCCAGCAGCTTAGTTAGGAGTAGCACAGATACGCAGTATTTT.

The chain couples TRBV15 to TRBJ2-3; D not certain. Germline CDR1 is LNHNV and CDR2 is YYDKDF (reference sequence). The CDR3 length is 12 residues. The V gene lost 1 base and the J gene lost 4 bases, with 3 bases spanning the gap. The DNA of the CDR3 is TGTGCCACCAGCAGAGCGGCAGATACGCAGTATTTT. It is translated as CATSRAADTQYF.

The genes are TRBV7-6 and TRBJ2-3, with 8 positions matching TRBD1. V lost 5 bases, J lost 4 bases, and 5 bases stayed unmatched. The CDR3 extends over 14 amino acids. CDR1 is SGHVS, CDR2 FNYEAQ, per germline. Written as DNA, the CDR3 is TGTGCCAGCAGCCCCGAGGACAGGGCAGATACGCAGTATTTT. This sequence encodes CASSPEDRADTQYF.

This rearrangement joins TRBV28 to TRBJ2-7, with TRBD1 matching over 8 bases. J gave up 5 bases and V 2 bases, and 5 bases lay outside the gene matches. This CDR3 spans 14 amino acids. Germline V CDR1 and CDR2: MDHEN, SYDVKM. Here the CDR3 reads CASSLTDRGDEQYF. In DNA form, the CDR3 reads TGTGCCAGCAGTTTAACTGACAGGGGCGACGAGCAGTACTTC.

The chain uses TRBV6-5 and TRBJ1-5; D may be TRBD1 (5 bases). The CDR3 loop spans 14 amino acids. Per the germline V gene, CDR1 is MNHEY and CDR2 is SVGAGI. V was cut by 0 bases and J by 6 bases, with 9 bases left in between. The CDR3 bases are TGTGCCAGCAGTTACTCCGGGGGGACTCAGCCCCAGCATTTT. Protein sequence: CASSYSGGTQPQHF.

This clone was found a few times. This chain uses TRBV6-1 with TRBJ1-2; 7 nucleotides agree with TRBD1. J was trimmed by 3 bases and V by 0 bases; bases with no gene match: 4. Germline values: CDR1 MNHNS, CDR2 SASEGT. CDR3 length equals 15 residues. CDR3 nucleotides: TGTGCCAGCAGTGAAGCGGGCACAGGGGACTATGGCTACACCTTC. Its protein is CASSEAGTGDYGYTF.

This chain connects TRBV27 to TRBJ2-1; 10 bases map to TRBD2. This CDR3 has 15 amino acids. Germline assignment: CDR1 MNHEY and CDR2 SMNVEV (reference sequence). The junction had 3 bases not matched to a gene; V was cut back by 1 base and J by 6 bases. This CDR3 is CASSLYRTSGNEQFF. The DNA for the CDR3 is TGTGCCAGCAGTTTATACAGGACTAGCGGCAATGAGCAGTTCTTC.

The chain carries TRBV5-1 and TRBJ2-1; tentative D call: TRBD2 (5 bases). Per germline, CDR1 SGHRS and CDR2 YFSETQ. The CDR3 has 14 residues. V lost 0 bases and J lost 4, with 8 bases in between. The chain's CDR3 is CASSLGEWYNEQFF. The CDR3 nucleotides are TGCGCCAGCAGCTTGGGGGAGTGGTACAATGAGCAGTTCTTC.

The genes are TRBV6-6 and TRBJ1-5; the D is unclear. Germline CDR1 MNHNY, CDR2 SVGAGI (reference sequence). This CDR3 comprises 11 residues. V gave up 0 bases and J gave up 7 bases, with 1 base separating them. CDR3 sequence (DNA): TGTGCCAGCAGTTACTCCCAGCCCCAGCATTTT. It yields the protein CASSYSQPQHF.

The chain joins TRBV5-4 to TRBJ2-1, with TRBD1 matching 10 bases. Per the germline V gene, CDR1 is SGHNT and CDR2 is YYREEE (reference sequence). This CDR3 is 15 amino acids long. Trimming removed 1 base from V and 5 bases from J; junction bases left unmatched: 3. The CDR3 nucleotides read TGTGCCAGCAGCTTGCCGGGACAGGGGAACAATGAGCAGTTCTTC. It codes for CASSLPGQGNNEQFF.

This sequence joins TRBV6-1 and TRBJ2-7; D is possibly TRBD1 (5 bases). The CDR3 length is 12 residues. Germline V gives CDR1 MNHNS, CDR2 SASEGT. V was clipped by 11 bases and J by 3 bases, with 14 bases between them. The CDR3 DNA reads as TGTGCCTCCAAGACAGACCACTACGAGCAGTACTTC. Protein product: CASKTDHYEQYF.

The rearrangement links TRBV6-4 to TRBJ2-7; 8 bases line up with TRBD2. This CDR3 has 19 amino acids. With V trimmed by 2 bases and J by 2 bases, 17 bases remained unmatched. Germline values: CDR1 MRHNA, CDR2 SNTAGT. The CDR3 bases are TGTGCCAGCAGTGACGAGCGGGGACTAGTCTGGTACCCCACCTACGAGCAGTACGTC. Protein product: CASSDERGLVWYPTYEQYV.

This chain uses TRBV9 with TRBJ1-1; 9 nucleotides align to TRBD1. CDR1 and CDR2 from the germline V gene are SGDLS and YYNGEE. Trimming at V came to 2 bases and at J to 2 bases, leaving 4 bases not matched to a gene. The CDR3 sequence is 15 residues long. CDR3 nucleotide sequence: TGTGCCAGCAGCGTCCTGGGACAGGGCAACACTGAAGCTTTCTTT. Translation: CASSVLGQGNTEAFF.

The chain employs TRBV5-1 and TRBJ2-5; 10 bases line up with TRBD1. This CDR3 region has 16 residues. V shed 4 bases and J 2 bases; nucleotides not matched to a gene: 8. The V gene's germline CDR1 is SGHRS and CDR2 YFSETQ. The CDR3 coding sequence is TGCGCCAGCAGCCCCTCCGGGACAGGGGCGCAAGAGACCCAGTACTTC. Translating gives CASSPSGTGAQETQYF.

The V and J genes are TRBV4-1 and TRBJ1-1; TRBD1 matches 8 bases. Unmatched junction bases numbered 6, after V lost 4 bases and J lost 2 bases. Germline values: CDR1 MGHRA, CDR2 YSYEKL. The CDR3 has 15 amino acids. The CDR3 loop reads CASSPSQGANTEAFF. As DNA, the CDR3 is TGCGCCAGCAGCCCCTCTCAGGGGGCTAACACTGAAGCTTTCTTT.

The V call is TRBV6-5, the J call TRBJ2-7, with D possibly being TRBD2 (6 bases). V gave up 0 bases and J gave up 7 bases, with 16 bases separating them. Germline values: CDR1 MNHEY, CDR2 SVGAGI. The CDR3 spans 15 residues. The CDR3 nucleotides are TGTGCCAGCAGTTACTCGACTAGTCTCGAGAGGGAGCAGTACTTC. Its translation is CASSYSTSLEREQYF.

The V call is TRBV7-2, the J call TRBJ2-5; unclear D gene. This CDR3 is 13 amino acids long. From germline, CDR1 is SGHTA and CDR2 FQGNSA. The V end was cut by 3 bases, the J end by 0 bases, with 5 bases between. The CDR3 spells CASSFSYQETQYF. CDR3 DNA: TGTGCCAGCAGCTTTAGTTACCAAGAGACCCAGTACTTC.

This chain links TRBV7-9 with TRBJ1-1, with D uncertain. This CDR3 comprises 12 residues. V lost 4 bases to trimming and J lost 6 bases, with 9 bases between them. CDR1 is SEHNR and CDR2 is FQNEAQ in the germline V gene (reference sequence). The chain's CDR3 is CASSWGRAEAFF. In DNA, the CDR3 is TGTGCCAGCAGCTGGGGTAGGGCTGAAGCTTTCTTT.

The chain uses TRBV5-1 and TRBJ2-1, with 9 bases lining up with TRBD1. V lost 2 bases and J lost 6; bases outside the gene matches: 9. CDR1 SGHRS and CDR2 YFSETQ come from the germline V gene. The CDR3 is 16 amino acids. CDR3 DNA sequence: TGCGCCAGCAGCTTCCTAACAGGGGGCGATGTCAATGAGCAGTTCTTC. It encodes CASSFLTGGDVNEQFF.

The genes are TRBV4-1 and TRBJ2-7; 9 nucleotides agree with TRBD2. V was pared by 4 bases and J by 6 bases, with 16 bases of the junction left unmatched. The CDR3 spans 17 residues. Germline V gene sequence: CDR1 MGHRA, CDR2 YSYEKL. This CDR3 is CASSRPLGGGRALEQYF. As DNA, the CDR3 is TGCGCCAGCAGCCGACCCCTCGGAGGCGGGAGGGCCCTCGAGCAGTACTTC.

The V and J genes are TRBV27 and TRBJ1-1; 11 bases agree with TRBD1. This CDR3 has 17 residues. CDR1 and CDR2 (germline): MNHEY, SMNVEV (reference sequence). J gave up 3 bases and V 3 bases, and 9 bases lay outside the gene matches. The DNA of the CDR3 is TGTGCCAGCAGTTTGGACAGGGGGCGTTTCTCGGACACTGAAGCTTTCTTT. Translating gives CASSLDRGRFSDTEAFF.

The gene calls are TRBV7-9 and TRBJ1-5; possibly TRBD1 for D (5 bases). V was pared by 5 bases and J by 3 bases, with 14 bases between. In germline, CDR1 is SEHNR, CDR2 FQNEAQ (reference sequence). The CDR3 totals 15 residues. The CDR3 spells CASSLQSGPNQPQHF. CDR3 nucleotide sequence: TGTGCCAGCAGCCTCCAGTCAGGGCCCAATCAGCCCCAGCATTTT.

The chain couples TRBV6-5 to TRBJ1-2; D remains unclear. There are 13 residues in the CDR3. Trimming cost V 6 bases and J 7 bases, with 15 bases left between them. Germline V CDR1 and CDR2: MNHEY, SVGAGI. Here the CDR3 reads CASSQTDRSGYTF. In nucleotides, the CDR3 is TGTGCCAGCAGCCAAACAGACCGGTCTGGCTACACCTTC.